A single sample is the source of the 24 T cell receptor beta chains below, sequenced in a study of monozygotic twins with cystic fibrosis. The data were produced by immunoSEQ multiplex PCR, yet TCRdb's version contains in-frame clones alone and is incomplete. The table shows 30,000 to 40,000 clones, with under 95% occurring only once. The sequenced material came from blood. The origin of the receptors is a boy aged 2-9 years with cystic fibrosis.

The chain combines TRBV9 with TRBJ1-2; 7 bases match TRBD1. The CDR3 length is 14 residues. Trimming took 8 bases from V and 4 from J; bases not matched to a gene: 11. The germline gives CDR1 SGDLS, CDR2 YYNGEE. CDR3 DNA: TGTGCCAGTTCAGGTGGGACAGCCGTCTATGGCTACACCTTC. Amino acids: CASSGGTAVYGYTF.

This chain links TRBV6-1 with TRBJ1-5; possibly TRBD1 for D (6 bases). Per the germline V gene, CDR1 is MNHNS and CDR2 is SASEGT. The CDR3 consists of 16 residues. The V and J ends lost 0 bases and 7 bases respectively, with 16 bases between them. For the CDR3, the DNA is TGTGCCAGCAGTGAAGCGCTTCCCGGGGGCCCGCAGCCCCAGCATTTT. Translation gives CASSEALPGGPQPQHF.

The chain links TRBV5-8 to TRBJ1-5; D is unresolved. Trimming took 1 base from V and 4 from J, leaving 6 bases between them. This CDR3 comprises 13 residues. Germline assignment: CDR1 SGHTS and CDR2 YDEGEE. The CDR3 DNA reads as TGTGCCAGCAGCTTGAACCAAAATCAGCCCCAGCATTTT. Protein product: CASSLNQNQPQHF.

The gene calls are TRBV6-4 and TRBJ2-3, with 11 nucleotides matching TRBD2. Looked up from germline, CDR1 is MRHNA and CDR2 is SNTAGT. The length of the CDR3 is 16 residues. Trimming cost V 0 bases and J 1 base; bases outside gene matches: 0. The chain's CDR3 is CASSDSSGGGTDTQYF. CDR3 sequence (DNA): TGTGCCAGCAGTGACTCTAGCGGGGGGGGCACAGATACGCAGTATTTT.

The chain combines TRBV5-1 with TRBJ2-5, with unresolved D. Trimming removed 0 bases at V and 2 bases at J, with 14 bases between. CDR3 length equals 16 residues. Germline V CDR1 and CDR2: SGHRS, YFSETQ. The CDR3 coding sequence is TGCGCCAGCAGCTTGGTTCCGGCTGTGGAGCAAGAGACCCAGTACTTC. This sequence encodes CASSLVPAVEQETQYF.

The V call is TRBV7-9, the J call TRBJ2-1; unclear D gene. Germline V gives CDR1 SEHNR, CDR2 FQNEAQ (reference sequence). The CDR3 spans 11 residues. V lost 5 bases, J lost 7 bases, and 6 bases lay in between. The CDR3 DNA sequence: TGTGCCAGCAGCCCCGATAATGAGCAGTTCTTC. Protein: CASSPDNEQFF.

The rearrangement links TRBV5-5 to TRBJ2-3, with D possibly being TRBD1 or TRBD2 (6 bases each). Germline lookup yields CDR1 SGHKS and CDR2 YYEKEE (reference sequence). The CDR3 length is 14 residues. V lost 4 bases and J lost 7, with 16 bases in between. The CDR3: CASSQGPGGNTQYF. CDR3 nucleotides: TGTGCCAGCAGCCAGGGGCCCGGCGGGAATACGCAGTATTTT.

V usage is TRBV7-8 and J usage is TRBJ2-3; a possible D gene is TRBD1 (6 bases). V lost 2 bases and J lost 2, with 14 bases in between. Germline V gene data show CDR1 as SGHVS and CDR2 as FQNEAQ. This CDR3 spans 16 amino acids. The CDR3 nucleotides read TGTGCCAGCAGCTTATCCGCGGACAGACCCACAGATACGCAGTATTTT. Protein: CASSLSADRPTDTQYF.

This chain links TRBV19 with TRBJ2-7; D remains ambiguous. The CDR3 is 9 amino acids. V lost 7 bases and J 5 bases, leaving 3 bases between the germline ends. CDR1 LNHDA and CDR2 SQIVND come from the germline V gene (reference sequence). In nucleotides, the CDR3 is TGTGCCAGTATACACGAGCAGTACTTC. Protein sequence: CASIHEQYF.

The chain carries TRBV5-8 and TRBJ2-1, with 10 nucleotides matching TRBD1. Germline CDR1 is SGHTS and CDR2 is YDEGEE. Trimming cost V 0 bases and J 4 bases; bases outside gene matches: 4. The CDR3 is 16 amino acids. The CDR3 nucleotides are TGTGCCAGCAGCTTGGCCGGGACAGGGGCGTACAATGAGCAGTTCTTC. It encodes CASSLAGTGAYNEQFF.

The chain combines TRBV5-4 with TRBJ2-5; 12 positions agree with TRBD1. This CDR3 is 16 amino acids long. The germline gives CDR1 SGHNT, CDR2 YYREEE (reference sequence). Germline trimming cut 0 bases from V and 4 bases from J; bases unmatched to any gene: 4. This CDR3 is CASSLAGQGAIETQYF. CDR3 nucleotide sequence: TGTGCCAGCAGCTTGGCGGGACAGGGGGCTATAGAGACCCAGTACTTC.

This rearrangement joins TRBV6-1 to TRBJ1-6; 7 bases align to TRBD1. The V gene's germline CDR1 is MNHNS and CDR2 SASEGT. V trimming: 3 bases; J trimming: 9 bases; junction bases outside the gene matches: 5. The CDR3 spans 14 residues. CDR3 sequence reads: CASSDWTGSSPLHF. The CDR3 coding sequence is TGTGCCAGCAGTGATTGGACAGGTAGTTCACCCCTCCACTTT.

The chain carries TRBV19 and TRBJ2-1; TRBD2 agrees at 7 bases. J gave up 8 bases and V 5 bases, and 9 bases lay outside the gene matches. This CDR3 contains 14 residues. The germline V gene has CDR1 LNHDA and CDR2 SQIVND (reference sequence). The DNA for the CDR3 is TGTGCCAGTAGTTGGACAAGCGGGGACTATGAGCAGTTCTTC. Protein: CASSWTSGDYEQFF.

This sequence joins TRBV6-1 and TRBJ2-1; TRBD1 is a possible D gene (6 bases). The CDR3 totals 15 residues. The ends were cut back, 4 bases at V and 6 bases at J, with 16 bases in the middle. Germline CDR1 is MNHNS and CDR2 is SASEGT. The CDR3 region is CASSASGEGSNEQFF. CDR3 nucleotide sequence: TGTGCCAGCAGTGCCTCAGGGGAAGGGTCCAATGAGCAGTTCTTC.

This chain connects TRBV19 to TRBJ2-2; 8 bases match TRBD2. V gave up 7 bases and J gave up 2 bases; unmatched junction bases: 9. The CDR3 runs to 16 residues. Germline-derived CDR1 and CDR2 are LNHDA and SQIVND (reference sequence). The chain's CDR3 is CASMARAGANTGELFF. CDR3 in DNA: TGTGCCAGTATGGCTAGAGCGGGGGCCAACACCGGGGAGCTGTTTTTT.

This clone was seen just once. The chain uses TRBV5-6 and TRBJ1-2; D remains unclear. Trimming took 2 bases from V and 1 from J, leaving 12 bases between them. CDR3 length: 15 amino acids. The germline V gene has CDR1 SGHDT and CDR2 YYEEEE. The CDR3 reads CASSFGTAYNYGYTF. DNA of the CDR3: TGTGCCAGCAGCTTCGGAACAGCCTATAACTATGGCTACACCTTC.

This chain joins TRBV19 and TRBJ1-5; 10 positions match TRBD1. CDR3 length: 19 residues. Germline V gene sequence: CDR1 LNHDA, CDR2 SQIVND (reference sequence). With 2 bases clipped from V and 0 bases from J, the junction kept 10 bases outside the gene matches. CDR3 loop: CASSIRLGTGDPSNQPQHF. Written as DNA, the CDR3 is TGTGCCAGTAGTATAAGGTTAGGGACAGGGGATCCTAGCAATCAGCCCCAGCATTTT.

V and J are TRBV19 and TRBJ1-5; D remains ambiguous. Germline V lookup: CDR1 LNHDA, CDR2 SQIVND (reference sequence). Trimming cost V 3 bases and J 2 bases, with 11 bases left between them. The CDR3 contains 15 residues. Here the CDR3 reads CASSISLTGNQPQHF. Written as DNA, the CDR3 is TGTGCCAGTAGTATTTCGTTAACGGGCAATCAGCCCCAGCATTTT.

The CDR3 is CASSLGGNSPLHF. Written as DNA, the CDR3 is TGTGCCAGCAGCTTGGGGGGGAATTCACCCCTCCACTTT. This rearrangement joins TRBV5-4 to TRBJ1-6, with D perhaps matching TRBD1 (5 bases). The V end was cut by 0 bases, the J end by 7 bases, with 5 bases between. Germline V lookup: CDR1 SGHNT, CDR2 YYREEE (reference sequence). CDR3 length equals 13 residues.

The chain joins TRBV6-5 to TRBJ1-1; D remains ambiguous. Germline CDR1 reads MNHEY; CDR2 reads SVGAGI. V lost 3 bases, J lost 1 base, and 12 bases lay in between. This CDR3 spans 15 amino acids. As DNA, the CDR3 is TGTGCCAGCAGTTATCACCTGCAGAGGAACACTGAAGCTTTCTTT. This translates into CASSYHLQRNTEAFF.

V gene TRBV4-3 combines with J gene TRBJ2-1, with a tentative D call TRBD1 (6 bases). Per germline, CDR1 LGHNA and CDR2 YSLEER. V dropped 1 base and J dropped 7 bases, with 14 bases sitting between them. The length of the CDR3 is 15 residues. CDR3 DNA sequence: TGCGCCAGCAGCCAAGGACTTAACAGGGTGAATGAGCAGTTCTTC. This gives the protein CASSQGLNRVNEQFF.

In its sample, this clone was seen a few times. The chain employs TRBV13 and TRBJ1-1; TRBD1 might be the D (6 bases). The CDR3 extends over 15 amino acids. The V and J ends lost 5 bases and 0 bases respectively, with 13 bases between them. From germline, CDR1 is PRHDT and CDR2 FYEKMQ (reference sequence). CDR3 residues: CASSPSDRLNTEAFF. In DNA, the CDR3 is TGTGCCAGCAGCCCTTCAGACAGGCTGAACACTGAAGCTTTCTTT.

This clone occurred once. CDR3 sequence reads: CASSLAQSSYNEQFF. The CDR3, as DNA: TGTGCCAGCAGTCTCGCGCAGAGCTCCTACAATGAGCAGTTCTTC. The chain recombines TRBV6-5 with TRBJ2-1, with no clear D. CDR1 and CDR2 (germline): MNHEY, SVGAGI. The V end lost 5 bases, the J end lost 0 bases, and 11 bases lay between the germline ends. The CDR3 consists of 15 residues.

This chain connects TRBV18 to TRBJ2-2; 7 bases are shared with TRBD2. Germline assignment: CDR1 KGHSH and CDR2 LQKENI. Trimming removed 4 bases from V and 0 bases from J; junction bases left unmatched: 14. The CDR3 spans 19 residues. CDR3 in DNA: TGTGCCAGCTCACGCCGCGGCGGGGGAGACACTACGAACACCGGGGAGCTGTTTTTT. Its translation: CASSRRGGGDTTNTGELFF.